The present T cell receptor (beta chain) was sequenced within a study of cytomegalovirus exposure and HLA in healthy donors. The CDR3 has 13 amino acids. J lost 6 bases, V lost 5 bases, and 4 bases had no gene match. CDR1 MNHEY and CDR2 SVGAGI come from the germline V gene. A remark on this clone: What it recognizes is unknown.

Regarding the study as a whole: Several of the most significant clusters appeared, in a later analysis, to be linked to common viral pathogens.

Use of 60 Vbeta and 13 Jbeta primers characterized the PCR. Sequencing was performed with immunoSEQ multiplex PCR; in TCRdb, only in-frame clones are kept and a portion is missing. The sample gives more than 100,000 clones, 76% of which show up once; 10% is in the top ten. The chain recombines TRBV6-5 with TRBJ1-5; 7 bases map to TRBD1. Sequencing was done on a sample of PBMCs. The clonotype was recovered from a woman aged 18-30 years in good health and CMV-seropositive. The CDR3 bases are TGTGCCAGCAGTACAGGGGTGGCTCAGCCCCAGCATTTT. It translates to CASSTGVAQPQHF.